These 7 T cell receptor beta chains were sequenced from one sample in a study of CD8+CD57+ T cells in acquired aplastic anemia. Genomic DNA provided the template from which TCR beta VDJ and CDR3 profiles were obtained. One entry per CDR3 protein, called by TCRdb with MiXCR from the reads. The table lists under 500,000 distinct CDR3 sequences, over 25% of them singletons. Patients selected for sequencing had displayed CD8+CD57+ cell expansion by flow cytometry. Sequencing was performed on sorted CD4+, CD8+, or CD8+CD57+ T cells (not recorded which) from PBMCs. All receptors derive from a human donor with aplastic anemia.

This clonotype was detected a few times. The genes are TRBV11-3 and TRBJ1-1, with D uncertain. The CDR3 is made up of 15 amino acids. Germline V gene data show CDR1 as SGHNT and CDR2 as YENEEA. The V end was cut by 0 bases, the J end by 1 base, with 9 bases between. The CDR3 loop is CASSLDLGRNTEAFF. DNA of the CDR3: TGTGCCAGCAGCTTAGATCTGGGGAGGAACACTGAAGCTTTCTTT. The full variable domain, its missing parts supplied by reference TRBV11-3 and TRBJ1-1, is EAGVVQSPRYKIIEKKQPVAFWCNPISGHNTLYWYLQNLGQGPELLIRYENEEAVDDSQLPKDRFSAERLKGVDSTLKIQPAELGDSAVYLCASSLDLGRNTEAFFGQGTRLTVV.

The sample holds many counts of this clonotype. V usage is TRBV11-1 and J usage is TRBJ1-5; no reliable D call. CDR1 and CDR2 (germline): SGHAT, FQDESV (reference sequence). V lost 3 bases, J lost 1 base, and 13 bases lay in between. The CDR3 sequence is 16 residues long. The CDR3 loop reads CASSFGIGRSNQPQHF. The CDR3 DNA sequence: TGTGCCAGCAGCTTTGGCATCGGAAGAAGCAATCAGCCCCAGCATTTT. The variable domain in full, with the rest retrieved from reference TRBV11-1 and TRBJ1-5, is EAEVAQSPRYKITEKSQAVAFWCDPISGHATLYWYRQILGQGPELLVQFQDESVVDDSQLPKDRFSAERLKGVDSTLKIQPAELGDSAMYLCASSFGIGRSNQPQHFGDGTRLSIL.

This clonotype turned up a few times. This chain links TRBV5-1 with TRBJ2-1, with TRBD2 matching 7 bases. The V gene's germline CDR1 is SGHRS and CDR2 YFSETQ. The trim removed 0 bases at V and 7 bases at J, leaving 7 bases unmatched. CDR3 size: 15 residues. DNA for the CDR3: TGCGCCAGCAGCTTGGGACTAGCCTCGGGAAATGAGCAGTTCTTC. This codes for CASSLGLASGNEQFF.

The V call is TRBV4-1, the J call TRBJ1-5; 9 bases align to TRBD1. Germline V gene sequence: CDR1 MGHRA, CDR2 YSYEKL. This CDR3 has 16 amino acids. After removal of 6 bases from V and 4 bases from J, the junction contained 10 bases not matched to a gene. CDR3 amino acids: CASSIGSGTGNQPQHF. The CDR3 coding sequence is TGCGCCAGCAGTATAGGATCGGGGACAGGGAATCAGCCCCAGCATTTT.

This clonotype was seen many times. The rearrangement joins TRBV10-3 to TRBJ1-2; maybe TRBD1 (5 bases). CDR1 ENHRY and CDR2 SYGVKD come from the germline V gene. V lost 5 bases to trimming and J lost 1 base, with 14 bases between them. The CDR3 extends over 15 amino acids. The CDR3 region has the DNA TGTGCCATCAGTCCGACAGCCGCCTTTAACTATGGCTACACCTTC. It yields the protein CAISPTAAFNYGYTF.

This clonotype appeared many times. The rearrangement joins TRBV7-9 to TRBJ2-7, with D perhaps TRBD2 (5 bases). With 1 base removed from V and 3 bases from J, the gap between germline ends came to 10 bases. Germline CDR1 is SEHNR and CDR2 is FQNEAQ (reference sequence). The CDR3 length is 14 residues. CDR3 DNA: TGTGCCAGCAGCTTAGATTGGGAGCACTACGAGCAGTACTTC. This gives the protein CASSLDWEHYEQYF.

The gene calls are TRBV10-3 and TRBJ1-1; D is uncertain. Per germline, CDR1 ENHRY and CDR2 SYGVKD. The CDR3 covers 13 residues. V was trimmed by 11 bases and J by 2 bases, leaving 15 bases between them. The CDR3 is CASKGEANTEAFF. The CDR3 nucleotides are TGTGCCTCCAAAGGTGAAGCTAACACTGAAGCTTTCTTT.